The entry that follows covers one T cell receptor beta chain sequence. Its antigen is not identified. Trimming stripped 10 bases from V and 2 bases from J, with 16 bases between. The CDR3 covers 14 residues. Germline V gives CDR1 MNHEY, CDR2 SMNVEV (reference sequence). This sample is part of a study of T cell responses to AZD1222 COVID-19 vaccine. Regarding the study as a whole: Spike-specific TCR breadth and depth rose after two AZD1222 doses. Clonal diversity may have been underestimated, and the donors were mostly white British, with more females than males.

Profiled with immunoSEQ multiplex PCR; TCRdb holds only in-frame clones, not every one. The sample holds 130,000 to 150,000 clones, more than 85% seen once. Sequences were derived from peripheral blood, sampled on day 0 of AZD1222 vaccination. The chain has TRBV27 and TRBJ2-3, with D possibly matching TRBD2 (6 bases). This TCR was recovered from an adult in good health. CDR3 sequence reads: CATNPRGYTDTQYF. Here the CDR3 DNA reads TGTGCCACGAACCCGCGGGGATACACAGATACGCAGTATTTT.